This T cell receptor (beta chain) was identified during a study of CXCR3-negative and CXCR3-positive naive CD8 T cells. CDR1 and CDR2 from the germline V gene are DFQATT and SNEGSKA (reference sequence). The CDR3 loop spans 16 amino acids. Overall study findings and caveats: Memory CD8+ T cell repertoires were far less diverse than both naive subsets.

Comments on this clonotype: What it binds is not known.

Libraries were UMI-labeled 5' RACE TRB cDNA. TCRdb derives one entry per CDR3 protein from the 5' RACE reads, leaving out DNA. The sample totals around 50,000 distinct CDR3 sequences. The chain employs TRBV20-1 and TRBJ2-1; the D call of TRBD2 rests on TCRdb alone, since no DNA is present to check it. Sequenced sample: naive CXCR3- CD8+ T cells from blood. Indicated subset: CD45RO-CCR7+CD27+CD95- naive CD8+ T cells lacking CXCR3 (TNR3-). The receptor was derived from a human donor in good health. Some clones in this sample may be carry-over from other donors' samples. This CDR3 reads CSASELAGTAYNEQFF.